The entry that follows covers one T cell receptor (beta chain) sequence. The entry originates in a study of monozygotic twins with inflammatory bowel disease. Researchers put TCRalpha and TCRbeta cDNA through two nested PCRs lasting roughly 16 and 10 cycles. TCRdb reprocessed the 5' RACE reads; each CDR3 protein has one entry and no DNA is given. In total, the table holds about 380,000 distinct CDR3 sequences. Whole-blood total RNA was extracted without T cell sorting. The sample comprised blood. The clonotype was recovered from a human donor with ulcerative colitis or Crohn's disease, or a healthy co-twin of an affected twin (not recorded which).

CDR3 loop: CASSTIDSSYEQYF. J is TRBJ2-7 and V is TRBV9. The CDR3 is 14 residues long. Germline V lookup: CDR1 SGDLS, CDR2 YYNGEE. Full variable domain (missing parts from reference TRBV9 and TRBJ2-7): DSGVTQTPKHLITATGQRVTLRCSPRSGDLSVYWYQQSLDQGLQFLIQYYNGEERAKGNILERFSAQQFPDLHSELNLSSLELGDSALYFCASSTIDSSYEQYFGPGTRLTVT.